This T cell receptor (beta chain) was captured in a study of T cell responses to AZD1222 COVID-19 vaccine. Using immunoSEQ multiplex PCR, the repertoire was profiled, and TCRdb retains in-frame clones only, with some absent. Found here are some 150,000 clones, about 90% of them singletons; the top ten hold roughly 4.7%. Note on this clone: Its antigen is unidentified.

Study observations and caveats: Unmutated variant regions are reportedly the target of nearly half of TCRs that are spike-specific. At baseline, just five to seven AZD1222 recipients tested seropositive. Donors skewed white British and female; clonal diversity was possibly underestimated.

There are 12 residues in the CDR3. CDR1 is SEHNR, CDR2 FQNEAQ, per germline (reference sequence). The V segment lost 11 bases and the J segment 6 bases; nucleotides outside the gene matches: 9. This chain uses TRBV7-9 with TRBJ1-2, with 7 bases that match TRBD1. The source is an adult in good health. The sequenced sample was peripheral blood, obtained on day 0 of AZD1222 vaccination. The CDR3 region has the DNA TGTGCCGCAGACAGGGAATGGAATGGCTACACCTTC. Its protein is CAADREWNGYTF.